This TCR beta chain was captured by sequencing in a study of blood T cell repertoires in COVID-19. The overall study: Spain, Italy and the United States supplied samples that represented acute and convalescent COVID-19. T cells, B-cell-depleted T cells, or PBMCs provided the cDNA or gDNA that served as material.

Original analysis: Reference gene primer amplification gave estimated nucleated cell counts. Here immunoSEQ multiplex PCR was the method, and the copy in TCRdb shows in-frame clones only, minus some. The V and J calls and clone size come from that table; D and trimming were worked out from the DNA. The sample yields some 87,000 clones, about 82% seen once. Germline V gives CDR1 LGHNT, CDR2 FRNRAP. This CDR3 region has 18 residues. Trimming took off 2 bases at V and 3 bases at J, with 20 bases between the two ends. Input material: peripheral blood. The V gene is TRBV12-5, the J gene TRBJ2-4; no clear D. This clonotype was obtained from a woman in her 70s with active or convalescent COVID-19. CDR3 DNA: TGTGCTAGTGGTTTGTTGAAAAGGCGAGACACCCACAAAAACATTCAGTACTTC. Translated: CASGLLKRRDTHKNIQYF.